This is a list of T cell receptor beta chains from one sample in a study of control samples from healthy donors and cancer patients. Method: immunoSEQ multiplex PCR; TCRdb's copy keeps in-frame clones and lacks some. The sample yields fewer than 200,000 clones, nearly 96% seen once. The sample consisted of blood. These receptors originate from a woman in her twenties or thirties in good health. The CDR3 runs from the conserved cysteine through the conserved F or W. Fields, in order: V gene, D gene, clone size, J gene, CDR3 DNA, CDR3 protein. A D gene is named only where the DNA matches it firmly. Where a row states a size, it is once, few, many or the class of an expanded clone; other rows omit it.

TRBV15	TRBD2	.	TRBJ2-1	TGTGCCACCAGCAGATGGCGGGAGCTCCGCAATGAGCAGTTCTTC	CATSRWRELRNEQFF
TRBV28	.	few	TRBJ1-5	TGTGCCAGCAGTTTCTATGGGAGCAATCAGCCCCAGCATTTT	CASSFYGSNQPQHF
TRBV6-2/TRBV6-3	.	.	TRBJ1-1	TGTGCCAGCAGTTCCGGGGGGCATTGGACTGAAGCTTTCTTT	CASSSGGHWTEAFF
TRBV12-2	.	.	TRBJ1-4	TGTGCAAGTCGCTCGATAGGACAGGCCCGATCGGTACTGTTTTTT	CASRSIGQARSVLFF
TRBV28	TRBD1	once	TRBJ1-5	TGTGCCAGCAGTTCACATAGGGACAGACATAATCAGCCCCAGCATTTT	CASSSHRDRHNQPQHF
TRBV3-1/TRBV3-2	.	.	TRBJ2-7	TGTGCCAGCAGCCAAGATTTGGCGGGAAGTTCCTACGAGCAGTACTTC	CASSQDLAGSSYEQYF
TRBV30	.	.	TRBJ1-5	TGTGCCTGGAGTGTAGGGTCAGTGCGTCAGCCCCAGCATTTT	CAWSVGSVRQPQHF
TRBV18	TRBD2	once	TRBJ2-4	TGTGCCAGCTCAAATTCCGCCGGACTAGCGGGAAACATTCAGTACTTC	CASSNSAGLAGNIQYF
TRBV19	TRBD2	.	TRBJ2-1	TGTGCCAGTAGTTCATATTCTAGCGGGAGGGGAGGCGAGCAGTTCTTC	CASSSYSSGRGGEQFF
TRBV28	.	.	TRBJ1-5	TGTGCCAGCGGGGAGGGGAATCAGCCCCAGCATTTT	CASGEGNQPQHF
TRBV6-5	TRBD1	.	TRBJ1-5	TGTGCCAGCAGTTTACAGGGGGCACCTCAGCCCCAGCATTTT	CASSLQGAPQPQHF
TRBV28	.	.	TRBJ2-1	TGTGCCAGCAGTCCCCCGGGGCGGATCGCTTACAATGAGCAGTTCTTC	CASSPPGRIAYNEQFF
TRBV2	.	.	TRBJ1-5	TGTGCCAGCAGTGAGGGACAAATGGGCAATCAGCCCCAGCATTTT	CASSEGQMGNQPQHF
TRBV2	TRBD1	.	TRBJ1-2	TGTGCCAGCAGACCGGACAGGGCGTCCTATGGCTACACCTTC	CASRPDRASYGYTF
TRBV3-1/TRBV3-2	.	.	TRBJ1-2	TGTGCCAGCAGCCAATATGGCGGCTACACCTTC	CASSQYGGYTF
TRBV30	.	.	TRBJ1-6	TGTGCCTGGAGTGTACTGCCCCCTAGAACACCCCTCCACTTT	CAWSVLPPRTPLHF